This entry describes one T cell receptor beta chain. The data derive from a study of cytotoxic CD8 clonotypes in ibrutinib-treated CLL. Overall study: For this cohort, patients were about a dozen relapsed/refractory and about 16 treatment-naive, while roughly 17 were IGHV unmutated. Partial response occurred in roughly 25 patients and complete response in 2; at median about 70 months, roughly 15 remained remitted and about twelve progressed.

The CDR3 sequence is 18 residues long. Germline assignment: CDR1 MNHNS and CDR2 SASEGT. Trimming at V came to 3 bases and at J to 0 bases, leaving 8 bases not matched to a gene. T cells were sequenced at a targeted depth of 1 in 200,000 to 1 in 1 million. Data came from immunoSEQ multiplex PCR; TCRdb stores just in-frame clones and leaves some out. The table shows about 45,000 clones, with 65% to 70% occurring only once. Source: PBMCs, taken after 24 months of ibrutinib treatment. This chain joins TRBV6-1 and TRBJ2-5; 12 bases are a match to TRBD2. The sequence came from a human donor with chronic lymphocytic leukemia. The CDR3: CASSETRLAGDYQETQYF. CDR3 DNA sequence: TGTGCCAGCAGTGAGACGAGACTAGCGGGGGATTACCAAGAGACCCAGTACTTC.